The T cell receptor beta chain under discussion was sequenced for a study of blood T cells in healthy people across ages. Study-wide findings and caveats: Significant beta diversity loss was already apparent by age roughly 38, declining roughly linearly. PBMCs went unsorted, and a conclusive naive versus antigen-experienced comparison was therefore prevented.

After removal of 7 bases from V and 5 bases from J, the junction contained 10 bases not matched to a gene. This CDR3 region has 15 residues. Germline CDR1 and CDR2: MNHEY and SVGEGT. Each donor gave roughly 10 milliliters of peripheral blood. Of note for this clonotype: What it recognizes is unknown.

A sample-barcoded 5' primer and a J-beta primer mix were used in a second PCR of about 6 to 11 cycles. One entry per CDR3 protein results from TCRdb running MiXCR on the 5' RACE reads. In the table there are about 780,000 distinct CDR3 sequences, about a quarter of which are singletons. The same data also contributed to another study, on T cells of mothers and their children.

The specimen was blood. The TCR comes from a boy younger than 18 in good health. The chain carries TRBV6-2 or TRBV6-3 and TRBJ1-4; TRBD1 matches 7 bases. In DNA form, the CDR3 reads TGTGCCAGCATCCCGAGGGGGCTTTCGAATGAAAAACTGTTTTTT. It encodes CASIPRGLSNEKLFF.